The rows below give T cell receptor beta chains drawn from one sample of a study of shared clonotypes between healthy human individuals. Some clones are missing from TCRdb's copy, which holds only in-frame ones; the method was immunoSEQ multiplex PCR. The table shows 1 million to 1.3 million clones, with about 80% occurring only once. The sample comprised memory CD4+ T cells from PBMCs. Receptors originate from a young man in good health. Some clones in this sample may be carry-over from other donors' samples. The CDR3 runs from the conserved cysteine through the conserved F or W. D genes are given only for firm matches. For some rows the clone size is stated as once, few or many, or as a class when expanded; others skip it.

v_gene,abundance,d_gene,j_gene,CDR3nt,CDR3aa
TRBV28,.,.,TRBJ2-1,TGTGCCAGCAGTTTATTACAGGGTGGTGGCCACAATGAGCAGTTCTTC,CASSLLQGGGHNEQFF
TRBV6-1,once,TRBD1,TRBJ1-2,TGTGCCAGCGGTACCGGGACAGGGATCGGCTACACCTTC,CASGTGTGIGYTF
TRBV5-1,.,.,TRBJ1-1,TGCGCCAGCAGCATAGGACAGTCTGAAGCTTTCTTT,CASSIGQSEAFF
TRBV2,once,.,TRBJ2-4,TGTGCCAGCAGTGATCACAGTGCCAAAAACATTCAGTACTTC,CASSDHSAKNIQYF
TRBV7-9,.,TRBD1,TRBJ1-4,TGTGCCAGCAGCGAAAGGGGGCAGAATGAAAAACTGTTTTTT,CASSERGQNEKLFF
TRBV5-1,.,TRBD1,TRBJ1-1,TGCGCCAGCAGCTTGGAGGCAGGGGGAAACACTGAAGCTTTCTTT,CASSLEAGGNTEAFF
TRBV27,.,.,TRBJ1-1,TGTGCCAGCAGTTTATTTTCAGGCATGAACACTGAAGCTTTCTTT,CASSLFSGMNTEAFF
TRBV6-1,.,.,TRBJ1-4,TGTGCCAGCAGTGAAGTTCGGGTTTACGAAAAACTGTTTTTT,CASSEVRVYEKLFF
TRBV5-1,.,.,TRBJ1-5,TGCGCCAGCAGCTTGGGGGCCTACGAAGCACAGGGAATTTGGCATCAGCCCCAGCATTTT,CASSLGAYEAQGIWHQPQHF
TRBV4-3,.,TRBD2,TRBJ2-7,TGCGCCAGCAGCCGCCGACTAGCGGAGAGCTACGAGCAGTACTTC,CASSRRLAESYEQYF
TRBV4-2,.,TRBD2,TRBJ2-1,TGTGCCAGCAGCCATACCCCCGGACTAGCGGGAGGCTATGAGCAGTTCTTC,CASSHTPGLAGGYEQFF
TRBV5-1,.,TRBD1,TRBJ1-2,TGCGCCAGCAGCCCTACAGGGGATATGGACTACACCTTC,CASSPTGDMDYTF
TRBV5-1,.,TRBD1,TRBJ1-1,TGCGCCAGCAGCCAGGGACAGGGGCAAAAGAACACTGAAGCTTTCTTT,CASSQGQGQKNTEAFF
TRBV4-1,.,.,TRBJ2-7,TGCGCCAGCAGCCAAGGATCCAGGGGTCGCTCCTACGAGCAGTACTTC,CASSQGSRGRSYEQYF
TRBV2,.,.,TRBJ1-5,TGTGCCAGCAGGGGGTCCTATCAGCCCCAGCATTTT,CASRGSYQPQHF
TRBV7-9,.,.,TRBJ1-4,TGTGCCAGCAGCTTAGCGGGGGGCGGTAATGAAAAACTGTTTTTT,CASSLAGGGNEKLFF